These 5 T cell receptor beta chains came from one sample sequenced in a study of immune heterogeneity within non-small cell lung tumors. Bulk tumor genomic DNA constituted the template, at approximately 600 ng per sample. Widely spaced biopsies, several per primary tumor, were obtained at surgery. The cohort was untreated, with newly diagnosed non-small cell lung cancer undergoing curative surgery. A first 10-cycle multiplex round used 32 V-gene and 13 J-gene primers on TCR beta CDR3. TCRdb re-derived calls from the multiplex PCR reads in MiXCR, one entry per CDR3 protein. In the table there are roughly 13,000 distinct CDR3 sequences, about 23% of which are singletons. The sample taken for sequencing was lung tumor tissue. The receptors stem from a man between 45 and 60 years old with non-small cell lung cancer.

This clonotype has ten or more counts. This sequence joins TRBV28 and TRBJ1-1; no reliable D call. V gave up 5 bases and J gave up 8 bases, with 9 bases separating them. CDR1 and CDR2 from the germline V gene are MDHEN and SYDVKM. The CDR3 sequence is 11 residues long. In DNA, the CDR3 is TGTGCCAGCAGTACCGTAATGGAAGCTTTCTTT. Encoded protein: CASSTVMEAFF.

The sample holds a few counts of this clonotype. The genes are TRBV7-9 and TRBJ1-1; TRBD1 aligns across 7 bases. The CDR3 has 15 amino acids. CDR1 and CDR2 from the germline V gene are SEHNR and FQNEAQ (reference sequence). V lost 6 bases to trimming and J lost 0 bases; unmatched junction nucleotides: 7. CDR3 DNA: TGTGCCAGCAGGGCGGGACAGTCCATGAACACTGAAGCTTTCTTT. Protein product: CASRAGQSMNTEAFF.

Turning to this clonotype: This sequence may be a read error, since a much larger clone differs from it by one base. The chain is built from TRBV5-6 and TRBJ2-2; possibly TRBD2 for D (6 bases). CDR3 length: 14 residues. Per germline, CDR1 SGHDT and CDR2 YYEEEE. The CDR3 here is CASQVEANTGGLFF. The CDR3 coding sequence is TGTGCCAGCCAAGTTGAGGCGAACACCGGGGGGCTGTTTTTT.

Points on this clonotype: A much larger clone differs from this one at a single base, so this may be a read error. The chain has TRBV5-1 and TRBJ2-1, with 10 bases matching TRBD2. V shed 6 bases and J 10 bases; nucleotides not matched to a gene: 16. The CDR3 is made up of 16 amino acids. Germline V gene data show CDR1 as SGHRS and CDR2 as YFSETQ. CDR3 nucleotide sequence: TGCGCCAGCATCTCCCCTAGCGGGGGCCTACTCAGGGAGCAGTTCTTC. This encodes CASISPSGGLLREQFF. The full variable domain, rest sourced from reference TRBV5-1 and TRBJ2-1, is KAGVTQTPRYLIKTRGQQVTLSCSPISGHRSVSWYQQTPGQGLQFLFEYFSETQRNKGNFPGRFSGRQFSNSRSEMNVSTLELGDSALYLCASISPSGGLLREQFFGPGTRLTVL.

This clonotype was counted at least ten times. An end of the junction does not agree with germline; a read error may underlie this. The chain recombines TRBV19 with TRBJ1-1; weak D call: TRBD1 (6 bases). The CDR3 has 13 residues. Per germline, CDR1 LNHDA and CDR2 SQIVND (reference sequence). Written as DNA, the CDR3 is TGTGCGAGTAAGGGCAGGGGAGGGACTGAAGCTTTCTTT. Translation: CASKGRGGTEAFF.